Below, one TCR beta chain is given with its context. Its recognized antigen is unknown. Base qualities are not at hand, and no much larger clone is one base apart. These data are taken from a study of OX40 agonist ivuxolimab in advanced cancers. Regarding the study in general: Ivuxolimab, which targeted the costimulatory receptor OX40 (CD134), was an agonistic, fully human IgG2 monoclonal antibody. A male proportion of approximately 83% and a mean age of approximately 60 years, ranging from about 23 to 79, were recorded for the dose-escalation cohort. The purpose of peripheral TCRbeta sequencing was to test whether ivuxolimab changed TCR sequence diversity and led to clonal T-cell expansion. Patients were allowed to have had prior anti-PD-1, anti-PD-L1 or anti-CTLA-4 therapy, and 30% to 40% of the dose-escalation patients had been treated with checkpoint inhibitors. Of the approximately 50 dose-escalation patients, hepatocellular carcinoma was present in some 19, melanoma in approximately 15, renal cell carcinoma in 9 and head and neck cancer in 9. Intravenous ivuxolimab was administered to patients every 2 weeks at six dose levels: 0.01, 0.1, 0.3, 1.5, 3 and 10 mg/kg. The paper reports the monotherapy dose-escalation portion (N of about 54 patients) of the phase I ivuxolimab trial. Partial responses occurred in three dose-escalation patients: two with cutaneous melanoma and one with hepatocellular carcinoma. Results the study describes overall, beyond this receptor: Low levels of normalized T-cell clonal expansion were also shown by some nonresponding patients. On average, CD8+ T cells showed more expanded clones than CD4+ T cells after ivuxolimab. Partial responders in the 0.1-3.0 mg/kg groups had among the lowest normalized peripheral clonal expansion, especially among CD8+ T cells. At doses of 0.1 to 3.0 mg/kg, clonal expansion of both CD4+ and CD8+ T cells in blood was seen between baseline and week 6. The antigen specificity of the peripheral T cells that underwent clonal expansion was not determined.

Trimmed from V: 5 bases; trimmed from J: 0 bases; junction bases lacking a gene match: 4. CDR1 and CDR2, per the germline V gene, are SGHVS and FNYEAQ. Inclusive of the bounding cysteine and phenylalanine, the CDR3 is 16 residues long. The retained sequence is limited to the CDR3, 48 bases, with the frame set at the first base. Patients with a history of autoimmune disease or receiving systemic immunosuppression were excluded from the trial. Peripheral blood for TCR sequencing was collected from all dose cohorts at baseline, on cycle 4 day 1, and on cycle 7 day 1. The samples were drawn from a first-in-human, open-label, multicenter phase I dose-escalation trial of ivuxolimab. The trial enrolled adults with locally advanced or metastatic head and neck squamous cell, hepatocellular, melanoma or renal cell carcinoma. CD4+ and CD8+ T cells were sorted separately from peripheral blood before TCR sequencing.

Genomic DNA was extracted from sorted cells for sequencing of the TCRbeta CDR3 region. The immunoSEQ Assay was used for sequencing of TCRbeta CDR3 regions. TCRdb obtained this table from immuneACCESS and retained in-frame rearrangements with V and J assigned. These tables miss some clones; where compared with another copy, unresolved V genes account for less than half of the shortfall, and the remainder is unexplained. Within this sample are about 62,000 clones, with around 80% of them counted one time only. The ten largest clones represent 2% to 3% of the sample. The V and J segments used are TRBV7-6 and TRBJ2-3, and 11 junctional nucleotides match TRBD2. Material: CD4+ or CD8+ T cells sorted from blood, obtained in a trial of the OX40 agonist ivuxolimab. This clonotype was sampled from an adult with an advanced solid tumor such as melanoma, head and neck, liver or kidney cancer. This receptor has the CDR3 CASSPLAGGSTDTQYF. The DNA sequence follows: TGTGCCAGCAGCCCTCTAGCGGGGGGAAGCACAGATACGCAGTATTTT.